This T cell receptor beta chain originates from a study of T cells in Graves' hyperthyroidism and ophthalmopathy. In this sample, this clonotype turned up many times. CDR3 length equals 15 residues. Germline V lookup: CDR1 LGHDT, CDR2 YNNKEL (reference sequence). Trimming removed 5 bases from V and 4 bases from J, with 17 bases in between. TCR beta CDR3 regions were amplified from RNA transcripts. First-round RT-PCR of the TCR CDR3 relied on the HTBI primer set. From the multiplex PCR reads, TCRdb called clonotypes with MiXCR, one entry per CDR3 protein. The data contain about 770,000 distinct CDR3 sequences, over 15% of them singletons.

The sequence derives from a woman aged 45-65 years with Graves' hyperthyroidism that later progressed to Graves' ophthalmopathy. Sample: blood. This chain joins TRBV3-1 and TRBJ1-2; D uncertain. Here the CDR3 DNA reads TGTGCCAGCAGCGACCAGCTAACATCGTTCTATGGCTACACCTTC. The encoded protein is CASSDQLTSFYGYTF.